Listed below are T cell receptor beta chains from one sample, sequenced in a study of blood T cell repertoires in COVID-19. Measured with immunoSEQ multiplex PCR; TCRdb has only the in-frame clones, and not every one. The table includes about 400,000 clones, about 90% detected once. The sample taken for sequencing was peripheral blood. Source of these receptors: a middle-aged man with acute or convalescent COVID-19. The CDR3 runs from the conserved cysteine through the conserved F or W. A D gene is named only where the DNA matches it firmly. Clone sizes are given selectively: once, few, many, or a class where the clone is expanded.

v_call	j_call	clone_size	d_call	cdr3_nt	cdr3_aa
TRBV28	TRBJ1-2	NA	NA	TGTGCCAGCAGTCTTCCGGGTCGCGGCTATGGCTACACCTTC	CASSLPGRGYGYTF
TRBV27	TRBJ2-2	once	TRBD1	TGTGCCAGCAGACCCGGGACAGCCCCTTTTATGACCGGGGAGCTGTTTTTT	CASRPGTAPFMTGELFF
TRBV7-9	TRBJ2-2	NA	NA	TGTGCCAGCAGCTTAGATTTCACAAGGCTTGGGAGGAACACCGGGGAGCTGTTTTTT	CASSLDFTRLGRNTGELFF
TRBV19	TRBJ1-1	NA	NA	TGTGCCAGTAAGACACGGGGGAGCACTGAAGCTTTCTTT	CASKTRGSTEAFF
TRBV19	TRBJ1-5	NA	TRBD1	TGTGCCAGTAGTCCCCTACAGGGGCGCAATCAGCCCCAGCATTTT	CASSPLQGRNQPQHF
TRBV6-2/TRBV6-3	TRBJ1-5	NA	TRBD1	TGTGCCAGCAGCGTGGGGACAGATAATCAGCCCCAGCATTTT	CASSVGTDNQPQHF
TRBV12-3/TRBV12-4	TRBJ1-1	NA	NA	TGTGCCAGCACCTTGGGGAGGGACACTGAAGCTTTCTTT	CASTLGRDTEAFF
TRBV7-2	TRBJ2-7	NA	TRBD1	TGTGCCAGCAGCTTAGCCCAGGGTCCAGGGGGCGTCGCGTACGAGCAGTACTTC	CASSLAQGPGGVAYEQYF
TRBV28	TRBJ1-1	NA	TRBD1	TGTGCCAGCCAGGGGGACACTGAAGCTTTCTTT	CASQGDTEAFF
TRBV6-5	TRBJ1-1	NA	NA	TGTGCCAGCAGTTACTCGACACTCGGGGGTGAAGCTTTCTTT	CASSYSTLGGEAFF
TRBV11-2	TRBJ1-4	NA	NA	TGTGCCAGCAGATCTGGGGAGGGAGGCAAACTGTTTTTT	CASRSGEGGKLFF
TRBV7-9	TRBJ2-7	NA	NA	TGTGCCAGCAGCATTGGACAGTTCTACGAGCAGTACTTC	CASSIGQFYEQYF
TRBV5-1	TRBJ2-5	NA	TRBD1	TGCGCCAGCAGCTTGGGGGGGACAGAGGGGACCCAGTACTTC	CASSLGGTEGTQYF
TRBV12-5	TRBJ1-2	NA	NA	TGTGCTAGTGCTCCCGGCCAGGGAATCGGTGGCTACACCTTC	CASAPGQGIGGYTF
TRBV30	TRBJ2-3	NA	TRBD2	TGTGCCTGGAGTGTATTGCTAGCGGGAAGCACAGATACGCAGTATTTT	CAWSVLLAGSTDTQYF
TRBV14	TRBJ2-7	NA	NA	TGTGCCAGCAGCCTGGACAGTAACGAGCAGTACTTC	CASSLDSNEQYF
TRBV3-1/TRBV3-2	TRBJ2-1	NA	TRBD2	TGTGCCAGCAGCCTAAACCCGACTAGCGGGAAATACTACAATGAGCAGTTCTTC	CASSLNPTSGKYYNEQFF
TRBV7-2	TRBJ2-3	NA	NA	TGTGCCAGCAGCTGGGACTCTCCGGGGACGCAGTATTTT	CASSWDSPGTQYF
TRBV7-2	TRBJ1-1	NA	NA	TGTGCCAGCAGCTCCGCCCGGGGCACTGAAGCTTTCTTT	CASSSARGTEAFF
TRBV27	TRBJ2-2	NA	NA	TGTGCCAGCAGTTTAATCCCCCGAGGCGGGGAGCTGTTTTTT	CASSLIPRGGELFF
TRBV28	TRBJ2-1	NA	TRBD1	TGTGCCAGCGAGACAGGGGCAAGAGGTGAGCAGTTCTTC	CASETGARGEQFF
TRBV12-3/TRBV12-4	TRBJ1-1	NA	NA	TGTGCCAGCAGTCTCGGGAACACTGAAGCTTTCTTT	CASSLGNTEAFF